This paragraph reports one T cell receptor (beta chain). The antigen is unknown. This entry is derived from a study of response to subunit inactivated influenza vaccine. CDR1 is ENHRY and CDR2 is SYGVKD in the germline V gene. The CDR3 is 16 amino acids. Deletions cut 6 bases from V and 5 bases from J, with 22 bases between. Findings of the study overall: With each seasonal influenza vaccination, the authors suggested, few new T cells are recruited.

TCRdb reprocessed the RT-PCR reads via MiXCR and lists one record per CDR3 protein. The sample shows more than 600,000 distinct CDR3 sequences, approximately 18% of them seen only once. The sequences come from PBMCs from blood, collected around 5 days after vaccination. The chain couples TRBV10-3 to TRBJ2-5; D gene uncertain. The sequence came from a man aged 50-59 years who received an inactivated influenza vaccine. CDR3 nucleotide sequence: TGTGCCATCAGCCTAACTGGCGGTCCGGCGGTGGAGACCCAGTACTTC. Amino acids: CAISLTGGPAVETQYF.